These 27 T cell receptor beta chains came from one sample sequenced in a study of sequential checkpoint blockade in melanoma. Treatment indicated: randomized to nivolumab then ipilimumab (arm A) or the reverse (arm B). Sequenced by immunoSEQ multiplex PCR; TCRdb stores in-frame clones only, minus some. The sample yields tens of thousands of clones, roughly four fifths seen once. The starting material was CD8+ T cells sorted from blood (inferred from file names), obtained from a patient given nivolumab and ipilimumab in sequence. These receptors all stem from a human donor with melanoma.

The CDR3 region is CASRVGLAGVTGETQYF. CDR3 sequence (DNA): TGCGCCAGCAGGGTAGGGCTAGCGGGAGTTACAGGGGAGACCCAGTACTTC. J is TRBJ2-5 and V is TRBV5-1, with 10 bases identical to TRBD2. Per germline, CDR1 SGHRS and CDR2 YFSETQ. The J segment lost 5 bases and the V segment lost 5 bases, leaving 15 bases of the junction unmatched. CDR3 length equals 17 residues.

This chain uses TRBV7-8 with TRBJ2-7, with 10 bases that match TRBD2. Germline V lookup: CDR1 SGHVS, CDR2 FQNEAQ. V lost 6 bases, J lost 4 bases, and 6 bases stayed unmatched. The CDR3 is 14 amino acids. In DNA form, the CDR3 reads TGTGCCAGCAGATACCAAGCGGGAGGGTACGAGCAGTACTTC. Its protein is CASRYQAGGYEQYF.

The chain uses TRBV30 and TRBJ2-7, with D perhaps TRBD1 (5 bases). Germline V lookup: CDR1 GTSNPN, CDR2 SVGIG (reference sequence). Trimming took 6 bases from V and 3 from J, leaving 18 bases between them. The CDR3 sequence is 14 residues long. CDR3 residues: CACLRQGRDYEQYF. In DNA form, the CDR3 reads TGTGCCTGCCTTAGGCAGGGAAGGGACTACGAGCAGTACTTC.

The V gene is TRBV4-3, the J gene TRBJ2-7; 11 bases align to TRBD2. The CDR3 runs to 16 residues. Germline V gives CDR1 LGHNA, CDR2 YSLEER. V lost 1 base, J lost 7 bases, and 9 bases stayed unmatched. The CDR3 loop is CASSQATASGRREQYF. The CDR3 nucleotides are TGCGCCAGCAGCCAAGCTACGGCTAGCGGGAGGAGGGAGCAGTACTTC.

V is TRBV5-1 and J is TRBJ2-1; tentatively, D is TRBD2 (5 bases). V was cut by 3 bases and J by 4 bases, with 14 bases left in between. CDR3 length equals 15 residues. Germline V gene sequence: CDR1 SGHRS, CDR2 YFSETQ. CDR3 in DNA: TGCGCCAGCAGCTCCGGACTCCTAAAGTACAATGAGCAGTTCTTC. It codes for CASSSGLLKYNEQFF.

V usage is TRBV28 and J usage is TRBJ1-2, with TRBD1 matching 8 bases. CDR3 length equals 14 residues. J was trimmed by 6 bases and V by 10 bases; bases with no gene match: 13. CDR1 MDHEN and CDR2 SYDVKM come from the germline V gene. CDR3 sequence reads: CATQARDRLNGYTF. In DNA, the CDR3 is TGTGCCACCCAAGCGCGGGACAGGCTGAATGGCTACACCTTC.

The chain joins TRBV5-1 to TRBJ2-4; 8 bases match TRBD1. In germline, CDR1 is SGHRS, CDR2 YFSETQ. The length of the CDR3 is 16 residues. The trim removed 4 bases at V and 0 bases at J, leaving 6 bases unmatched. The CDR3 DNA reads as TGCGCCAGCAGCCCCGGACAGGGAATAGCCAAAAACATTCAGTACTTC. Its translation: CASSPGQGIAKNIQYF.

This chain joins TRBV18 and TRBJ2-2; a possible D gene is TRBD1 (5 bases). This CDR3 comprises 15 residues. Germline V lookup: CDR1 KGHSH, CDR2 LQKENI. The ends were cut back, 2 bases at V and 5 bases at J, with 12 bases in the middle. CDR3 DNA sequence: TGTGCCAGCTCACCAACGCAGGGCCAGACCGGGGAGCTGTTTTTT. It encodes CASSPTQGQTGELFF.

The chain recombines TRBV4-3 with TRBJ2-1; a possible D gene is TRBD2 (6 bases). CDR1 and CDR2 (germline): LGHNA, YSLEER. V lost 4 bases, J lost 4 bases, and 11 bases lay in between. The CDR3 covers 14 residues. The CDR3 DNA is TGCGCCAGCAGCCGAGGGACTGGGTACAATGAGCAGTTCTTC. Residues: CASSRGTGYNEQFF.

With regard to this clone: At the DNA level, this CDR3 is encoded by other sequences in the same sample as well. The CDR3 DNA reads as TGTGCCAGCAGTTTATCCGGAACAGGGGCTGGGGCCAACGTCCTGACTTTC. Residues: CASSLSGTGAGANVLTF. V gene TRBV27 combines with J gene TRBJ2-6; 7 nucleotides match TRBD1. J lost 2 bases, V lost 0 bases, and 4 bases had no gene match. There are 17 residues in the CDR3. Germline V gene lookup returns CDR1 MNHEY and CDR2 SMNVEV (reference sequence).

DNA for the CDR3: TGTGCCTGGAGTGTACCGGGGGGGAACACTGAAGCTTTCTTT. Translated, it gives CAWSVPGGNTEAFF. V and J are TRBV30 and TRBJ1-1; D may be TRBD1 (5 bases). CDR1 is GTSNPN and CDR2 is SVGIG in the germline V gene (reference sequence). The V end was cut by 0 bases, the J end by 1 base, with 9 bases between. The CDR3 length is 14 residues.

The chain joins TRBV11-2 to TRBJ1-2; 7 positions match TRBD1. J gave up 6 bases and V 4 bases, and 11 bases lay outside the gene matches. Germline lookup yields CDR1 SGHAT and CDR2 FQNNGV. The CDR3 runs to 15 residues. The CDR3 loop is CASSYGQVLGDGYTF. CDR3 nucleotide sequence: TGTGCCAGCAGCTATGGACAGGTTCTGGGGGATGGCTACACCTTC.

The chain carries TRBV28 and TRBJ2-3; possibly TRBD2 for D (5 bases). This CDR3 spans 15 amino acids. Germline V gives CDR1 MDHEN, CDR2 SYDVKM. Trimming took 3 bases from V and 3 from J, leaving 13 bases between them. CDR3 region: CASSFRGVKTDTQYF. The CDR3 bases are TGTGCCAGCAGTTTCCGGGGTGTCAAGACAGATACGCAGTATTTT.

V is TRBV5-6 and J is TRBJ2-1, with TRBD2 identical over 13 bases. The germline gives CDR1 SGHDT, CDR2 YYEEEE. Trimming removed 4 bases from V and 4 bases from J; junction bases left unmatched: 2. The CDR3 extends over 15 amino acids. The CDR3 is CASSVGLAGYNEQFF. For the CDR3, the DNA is TGTGCCAGCAGCGTGGGACTAGCGGGGTACAATGAGCAGTTCTTC.

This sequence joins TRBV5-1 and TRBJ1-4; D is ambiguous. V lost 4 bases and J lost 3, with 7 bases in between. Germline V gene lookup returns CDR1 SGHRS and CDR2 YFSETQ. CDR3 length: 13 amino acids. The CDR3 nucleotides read TGCGCCAGCAGCCAGGCGCCTAATGAAAAACTGTTTTTT. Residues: CASSQAPNEKLFF.

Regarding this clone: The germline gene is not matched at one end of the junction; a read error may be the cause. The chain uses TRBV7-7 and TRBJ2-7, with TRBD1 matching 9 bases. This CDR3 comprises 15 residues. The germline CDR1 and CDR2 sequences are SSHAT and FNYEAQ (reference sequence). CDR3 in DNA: TGTGCTAGCAGCTCCGGGACAGGGAGATCCGACGAGCAGTACTTC. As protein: CASSSGTGRSDEQYF.

The CDR3 is CASSITTSGRAQETQYF. CDR3 DNA: TGTGCCAGTAGTATTACCACTAGCGGGAGGGCACAAGAGACCCAGTACTTC. This chain connects TRBV19 to TRBJ2-5; 13 nucleotides align to TRBD2. Trimming cost V 3 bases and J 2 bases; bases outside gene matches: 6. This CDR3 comprises 17 residues. Germline loops: CDR1 LNHDA, CDR2 SQIVND (reference sequence).

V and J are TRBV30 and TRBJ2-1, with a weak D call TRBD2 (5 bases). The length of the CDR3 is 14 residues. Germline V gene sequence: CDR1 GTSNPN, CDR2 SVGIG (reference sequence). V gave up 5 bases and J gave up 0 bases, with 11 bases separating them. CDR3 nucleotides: TGTGCCTGGTCGGGGTTCCTCTCCTACAATGAGCAGTTCTTC. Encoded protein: CAWSGFLSYNEQFF.

DNA of the CDR3: TGTGCCAGCAGAATAAACAGGGGGCGGACTGAAGCTTTCTTT. Translating gives CASRINRGRTEAFF. J is TRBJ1-1 and V is TRBV11-1, with 9 bases aligning to TRBD1. This CDR3 is 14 amino acids long. Per the germline V gene, CDR1 is SGHAT and CDR2 is FQDESV (reference sequence). V lost 6 bases, J lost 5 bases, and 7 bases stayed unmatched. Drawing the rest from reference TRBV11-1 and TRBJ1-1, the complete variable domain is EAEVAQSPRYKITEKSQAVAFWCDPISGHATLYWYRQILGQGPELLVQFQDESVVDDSQLPKDRFSAERLKGVDSTLKIQPAELGDSAMYLCASRINRGRTEAFFGQGTRLTVV.

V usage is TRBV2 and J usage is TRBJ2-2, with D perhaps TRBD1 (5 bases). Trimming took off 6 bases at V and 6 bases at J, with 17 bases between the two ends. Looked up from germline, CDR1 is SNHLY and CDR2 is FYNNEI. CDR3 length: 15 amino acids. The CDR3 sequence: CASSDLRVSPGELFF. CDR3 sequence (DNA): TGTGCCAGCAGCGACCTCAGGGTTTCTCCCGGGGAGCTGTTTTTT.

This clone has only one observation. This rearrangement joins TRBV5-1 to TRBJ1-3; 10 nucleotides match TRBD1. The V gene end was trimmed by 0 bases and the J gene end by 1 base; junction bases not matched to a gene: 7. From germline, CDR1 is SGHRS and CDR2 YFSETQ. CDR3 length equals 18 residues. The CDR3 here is CASSLAGQGTGSGNTIYF. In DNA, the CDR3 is TGCGCCAGCAGCTTGGCGGGACAGGGGACCGGGTCTGGAAACACCATATATTTT.

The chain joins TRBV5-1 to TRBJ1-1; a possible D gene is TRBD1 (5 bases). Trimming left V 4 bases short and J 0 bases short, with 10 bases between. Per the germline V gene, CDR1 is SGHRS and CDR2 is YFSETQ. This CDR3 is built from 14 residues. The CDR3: CASSVQEMNTEAFF. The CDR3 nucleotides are TGCGCCAGCAGCGTACAGGAAATGAACACTGAAGCTTTCTTT.

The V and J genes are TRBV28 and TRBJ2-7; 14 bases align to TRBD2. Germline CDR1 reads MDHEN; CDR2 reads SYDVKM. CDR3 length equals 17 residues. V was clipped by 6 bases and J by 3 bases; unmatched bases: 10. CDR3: CASSTTSGRAILYEQYF. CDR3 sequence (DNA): TGTGCCAGCAGCACGACTAGCGGGAGGGCCATCCTCTACGAGCAGTACTTC. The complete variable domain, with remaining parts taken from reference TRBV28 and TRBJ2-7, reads DVKVTQSSRYLVKRTGEKVFLECVQDMDHENMFWYRQDPGLGLRLIYFSYDVKMKEKGDIPEGYSVSREKKERFSLILESASTNQTSMYLCASSTTSGRAILYEQYFGPGTRLTVT.

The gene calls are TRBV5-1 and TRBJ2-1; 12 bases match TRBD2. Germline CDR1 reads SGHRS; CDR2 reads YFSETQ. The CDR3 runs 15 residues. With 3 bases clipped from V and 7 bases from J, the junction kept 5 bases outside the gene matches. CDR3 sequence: CASSSLAGGRNEQFF. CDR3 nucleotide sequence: TGCGCCAGCAGCTCCCTAGCGGGAGGGCGGAATGAGCAGTTCTTC.

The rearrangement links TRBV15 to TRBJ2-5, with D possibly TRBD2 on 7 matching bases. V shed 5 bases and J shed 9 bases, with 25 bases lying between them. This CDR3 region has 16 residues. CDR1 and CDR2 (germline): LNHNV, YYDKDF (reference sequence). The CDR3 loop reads CATSGQTSAREGAQYF. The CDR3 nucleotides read TGTGCCACCAGCGGGCAAACTAGCGCCAGAGAGGGGGCCCAGTACTTC. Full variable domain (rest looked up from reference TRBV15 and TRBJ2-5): DAMVIQNPRYQVTQFGKPVTLSCSQTLNHNVMYWYQQKSSQAPKLLFHYYDKDFNNEADTPDNFQSRRPNTSFCFLDIRSPGLGDTAMYLCATSGQTSAREGAQYFGPGTRLLVL.

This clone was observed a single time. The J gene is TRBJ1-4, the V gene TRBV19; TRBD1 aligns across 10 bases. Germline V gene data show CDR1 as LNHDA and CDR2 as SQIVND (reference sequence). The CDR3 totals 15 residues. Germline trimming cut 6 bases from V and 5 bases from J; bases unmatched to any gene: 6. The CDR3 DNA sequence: TGTGCCAGTAGCAAGACAGGGGGCGGGAATGAAAAACTGTTTTTT. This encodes CASSKTGGGNEKLFF. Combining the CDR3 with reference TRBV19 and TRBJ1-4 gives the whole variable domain DGGITQSPKYLFRKEGQNVTLSCEQNLNHDAMYWYRQDPGQGLRLIYYSQIVNDFQKGDIAEGYSVSREKKESFPLTVTSAQKNPTAFYLCASSKTGGGNEKLFFGSGTQLSVL.

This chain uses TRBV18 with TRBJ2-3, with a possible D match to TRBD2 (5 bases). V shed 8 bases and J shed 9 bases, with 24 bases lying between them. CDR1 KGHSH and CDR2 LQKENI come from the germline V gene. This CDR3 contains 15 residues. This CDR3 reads CASAGERLSSGTQYF. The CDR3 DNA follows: TGTGCCAGCGCGGGCGAACGCCTCTCTTCGGGAACGCAGTATTTT.